Below are 10 T cell receptor beta chains sequenced from a single sample in a study of cytomegalovirus exposure and HLA in healthy donors. PCR used 60 Vbeta primers and 13 Jbeta primers. TCRdb keeps only in-frame clones here, not all; method: immunoSEQ multiplex PCR. This table holds approximately 150,000 clones, about 77% found once. Specimen: PBMCs. The source of these receptors is a man under 40 in good health and CMV-seronegative.

J is TRBJ2-3 and V is TRBV28; no clear D gene. CDR1 is MDHEN and CDR2 is SYDVKM in the germline V gene. V shed 6 bases and J shed 0 bases, with 13 bases lying between them. There are 15 residues in the CDR3. The CDR3 is CASSLPITSTDTQYF. The CDR3 DNA reads as TGTGCCAGCAGCCTGCCGATCACAAGCACAGATACGCAGTATTTT.

The chain uses TRBV4-3 and TRBJ2-3; perhaps TRBD2 as D (5 bases). Germline CDR1 and CDR2: LGHNA and YSLEER. The CDR3 runs 14 residues. V lost 4 bases, J lost 1 base, and 9 bases lay in between. For the CDR3, the DNA is TGCGCCAGCAGCCCGGGGATACGCACAGATACGCAGTATTTT. Translating it yields CASSPGIRTDTQYF.

This clone was picked up one time. The gene calls are TRBV2 and TRBJ2-5; 7 nucleotides match TRBD1. There are 14 residues in the CDR3. J lost 5 bases, V lost 4 bases, and 7 bases had no gene match. Looked up from germline, CDR1 is SNHLY and CDR2 is FYNNEI. In DNA form, the CDR3 reads TGTGCCAGCAGTGCCAGGCAGGGGGTTGAGACCCAGTACTTC. Translated: CASSARQGVETQYF.

This clone was detected a few times. The chain employs TRBV28 and TRBJ2-3; 10 bases are shared with TRBD1. Germline loops: CDR1 MDHEN, CDR2 SYDVKM. Losses at the gene ends were 4 bases for V and 1 base for J; bases not matched to a gene: 5. The CDR3 consists of 16 residues. The chain's CDR3 is CASSSTGTGGTDTQYF. In DNA, the CDR3 is TGTGCCAGCAGTTCCACCGGGACAGGGGGCACAGATACGCAGTATTTT.

The chain carries TRBV7-8 and TRBJ2-1; 7 positions match TRBD2. Germline CDR1 and CDR2: SGHVS and FQNEAQ. V trimming: 4 bases; J trimming: 12 bases; junction bases outside the gene matches: 3. The CDR3 is 11 amino acids. CDR3 DNA: TGTGCCAGCAGCTCAAGACTAGCGCAGTTCTTC. It codes for CASSSRLAQFF. The variable domain in full, with the rest retrieved from reference TRBV7-8 and TRBJ2-1, is GAGVSQSPRYKVAKRGQDVALRCDPISGHVSLFWYQQALGQGPEFLTYFQNEAQLDKSGLPSDRFFAERPEGSVSTLKIQRTQQEDSAVYLCASSSRLAQFFGPGTRLTVL.

This clone was counted only a few times. This sequence joins TRBV30 and TRBJ1-2; D unclear. The germline V gene has CDR1 GTSNPN and CDR2 SVGIG (reference sequence). V gave up 4 bases and J gave up 4 bases, with 10 bases separating them. The CDR3 length is 12 residues. CDR3 protein: CAWTRELYGYTF. The CDR3 DNA reads as TGTGCCTGGACTCGGGAACTCTATGGCTACACCTTC.

This sequence joins TRBV5-6 and TRBJ1-5; 9 bases map to TRBD1. V was pared by 2 bases and J by 6 bases, with 3 bases of the junction left unmatched. In germline, CDR1 is SGHDT, CDR2 YYEEEE. This CDR3 is 14 amino acids long. The CDR3 is CASSFTGGTQPQHF. Here the CDR3 DNA reads TGTGCCAGCAGCTTTACAGGGGGCACTCAGCCCCAGCATTTT.

The chain recombines TRBV19 with TRBJ2-5; the D gene is possibly TRBD2 (6 bases). V was shortened by 7 bases and J by 5 bases, with 20 bases between the two germline ends. This CDR3 is 15 amino acids long. Germline V gives CDR1 LNHDA, CDR2 SQIVND (reference sequence). The CDR3 loop reads CASKAGRDVRETQYF. Written as DNA, the CDR3 is TGTGCCAGTAAAGCGGGCAGGGACGTACGGGAGACCCAGTACTTC.

CDR3 loop: CASSQARDRVDYEQYF. The CDR3 region has the DNA TGTGCCAGCAGCCAAGCCCGCGACAGGGTGGACTACGAGCAGTACTTC. The V call is TRBV14, the J call TRBJ2-7, with TRBD1 matching over 7 bases. The CDR3 covers 16 residues. Germline-derived CDR1 and CDR2 are SGHDN and FVKESK. Losses at the gene ends were 1 base for V and 3 bases for J; bases not matched to a gene: 9. The full variable domain, rest sourced from reference TRBV14 and TRBJ2-7, is EAGVTQFPSHSVIEKGQTVTLRCDPISGHDNLYWYRRVMGKEIKFLLHFVKESKQDESGMPNNRFLAERTGGTYSTLKVQPAELEDSGVYFCASSQARDRVDYEQYFGPGTRLTVT.

This clone is a singleton in its sample. The J gene is TRBJ2-3, the V gene TRBV6-5; 8 positions match TRBD1. The germline V gene has CDR1 MNHEY and CDR2 SVGAGI. The CDR3 length is 15 residues. The V and J ends lost 6 bases and 4 bases, in that order; junction bases with no gene match: 9. The CDR3 bases are TGTGCCAGCAGAACCTATGACAGGGGCCCAGATACGCAGTATTTT. This codes for CASRTYDRGPDTQYF.